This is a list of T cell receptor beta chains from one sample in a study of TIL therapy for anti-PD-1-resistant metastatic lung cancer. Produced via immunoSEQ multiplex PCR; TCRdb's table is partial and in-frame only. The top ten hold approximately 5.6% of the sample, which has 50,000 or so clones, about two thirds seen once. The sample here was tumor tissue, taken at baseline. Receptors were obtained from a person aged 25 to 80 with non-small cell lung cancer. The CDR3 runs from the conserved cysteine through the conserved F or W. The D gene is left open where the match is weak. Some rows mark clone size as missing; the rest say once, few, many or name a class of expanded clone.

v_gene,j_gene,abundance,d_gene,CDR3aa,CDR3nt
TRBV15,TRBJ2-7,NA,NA,CATSRDWWASSYEQYF,TGTGCCACCAGCAGAGATTGGTGGGCTAGCTCCTACGAGCAGTACTTC
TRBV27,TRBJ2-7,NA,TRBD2,CASSLWPPLAGEYEQYF,TGTGCCAGCAGTTTATGGCCCCCACTAGCGGGGGAGTACGAGCAGTACTTC
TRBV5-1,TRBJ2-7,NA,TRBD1,CASGGTGGLAAYEQYF,TGCGCCAGCGGGGGGACAGGGGGACTGGCAGCGTACGAGCAGTACTTC
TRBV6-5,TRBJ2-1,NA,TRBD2,CASMTSGVSYNEQFF,TGTGCCAGCATGACTAGCGGCGTTTCCTACAATGAGCAGTTCTTC
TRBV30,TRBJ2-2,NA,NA,CAAHPNTGELFF,TGTGCCGCCCACCCGAACACCGGGGAGCTGTTTTTT
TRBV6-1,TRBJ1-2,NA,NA,CASPKPGRYGYTF,TGTGCCAGCCCCAAGCCAGGGCGCTATGGCTACACCTTC
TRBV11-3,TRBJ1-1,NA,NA,CASSGPRGNTEAFF,TGTGCCAGCAGCGGACCCCGGGGAAACACTGAAGCTTTCTTT
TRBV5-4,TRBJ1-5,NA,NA,CASSFSGQPQHF,TGTGCCAGCAGCTTCTCGGGTCAGCCCCAGCATTTT
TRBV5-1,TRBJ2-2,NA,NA,CASSLVRQSNTGELFF,TGCGCCAGCAGCTTGGTGAGGCAATCGAACACCGGGGAGCTGTTTTTT
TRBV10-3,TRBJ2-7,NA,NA,CAIGTDGYEQYF,TGTGCCATCGGGACGGACGGCTACGAGCAGTACTTC
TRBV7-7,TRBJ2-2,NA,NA,CASSLGEDGELFF,TGTGCTAGCAGCTTGGGGGAGGACGGGGAGCTGTTTTTT
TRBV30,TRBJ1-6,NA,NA,CAWSGEIYSPLHF,TGTGCCTGGAGTGGGGAAATTTATTCACCCCTCCACTTT
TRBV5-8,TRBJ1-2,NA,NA,CASSLKGRYTF,TGTGCCAGCAGCTTAAAAGGACGCTACACCTTC
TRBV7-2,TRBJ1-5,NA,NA,CASSRQGINQPQHF,TGTGCCAGCAGCCGTCAGGGGATAAATCAGCCCCAGCATTTT
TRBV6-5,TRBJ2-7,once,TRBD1,CASREGQRDEQYF,TGTGCCAGCAGAGAGGGACAGAGGGACGAGCAGTACTTC
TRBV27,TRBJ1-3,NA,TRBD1,CASTATGQSGNTIYF,TGTGCCAGCACCGCGACAGGGCAATCTGGAAACACCATATATTTT
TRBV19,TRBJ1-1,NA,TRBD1,CASSIRDSPEAFF,TGTGCCAGTAGTATTAGGGACAGCCCTGAAGCTTTCTTT
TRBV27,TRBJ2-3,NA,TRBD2,CASSLSSAGGTDTQYF,TGTGCCAGCAGTTTATCGTCGGCGGGAGGCACAGATACGCAGTATTTT